A selection of T cell receptor beta chains follows, all from one sample in a study of CD8 T cells in Susac syndrome. TCRdb reanalysed the immunoSEQ multiplex PCR reads using MiXCR and keeps one entry per CDR3 protein. The top ten clones hold roughly 0.27% of a sample with about 85,000 distinct CDR3 sequences, 90% to 95% of them seen once. The source material was CD8+ T cells from PBMCs. The origin of the receptors is a human donor in good health. The CDR3 runs from the conserved cysteine through the conserved F or W. A D gene is named only where the DNA matches it firmly. For some rows the clone size is stated as once, few or many, or as a class when expanded; others skip it.

clone_size	j_call	d_call	v_call	cdr3_aa
-	TRBJ2-1	TRBD1	TRBV7-9	CASSTRGQYNEQFF
-	TRBJ2-7	-	TRBV28	CASTPGQLSYEQYF
-	TRBJ2-6	TRBD1	TRBV7-8	CASSLRQGALSGANVLTF
once	TRBJ2-7	-	TRBV20-1	CSATGANSYEQYF
-	TRBJ2-7	TRBD1	TRBV29-1	CSVEGGTDYEQYF
-	TRBJ1-1	-	TRBV5-6	CASSVLTGPNTEAFF
-	TRBJ1-1	TRBD1	TRBV29-1	CSVLPGTGPNTEAFF
-	TRBJ2-3	TRBD2	TRBV27	CASSWTSGSGDTQYF
-	TRBJ1-1	-	TRBV7-4	CASSLVLAGRINTEAFF
-	TRBJ2-7	-	TRBV27	CASSSSYTGFYEQYF
-	TRBJ1-2	TRBD1	TRBV7-9	CASGDGTGHLYGYTF
-	TRBJ1-4	-	TRBV27	CASSLLITDEKLFF
once	TRBJ1-2	-	TRBV24-1	CATSEDSAGYTF
-	TRBJ2-3	-	TRBV27	CASSSFQGGDTQYF
-	TRBJ2-7	TRBD1	TRBV3-1	CASSPTGGSYEQYF
-	TRBJ1-1	-	TRBV4-1	CATRRGGTEAFF
-	TRBJ2-2	-	TRBV3-1	CASSQSLVLFF
-	TRBJ2-3	TRBD1	TRBV12-3/TRBV12-4	CASSLRRDRYTDTQYF
-	TRBJ2-1	-	TRBV16	CASSPQISYNEQFF
-	TRBJ2-7	TRBD1	TRBV4-1	CASSQRTGTEFYEQYF
-	TRBJ2-7	TRBD1	TRBV27	CASSPRTGDSYEQYF
-	TRBJ2-7	TRBD2	TRBV25-1	CASSRTGGEQYF
-	TRBJ2-3	TRBD2	TRBV7-8	CASSLMGGTSGDTQYF
-	TRBJ2-1	TRBD2	TRBV20-1	CSASGLALAYNEQFF
once	TRBJ1-5	-	TRBV28	CASSLYGGNQPQHF
-	TRBJ2-1	TRBD2	TRBV4-3	CASSQDSAGGRNEQFF
-	TRBJ2-1	-	TRBV27	CASSPPGSLRTYNEQFF
-	TRBJ2-7	TRBD1	TRBV4-1	CASSPWTGASYEQYF
-	TRBJ2-5	-	TRBV9	CASSATLVAKTQYF
-	TRBJ2-3	-	TRBV20-1	CSAPAWIFTDTQYF
-	TRBJ2-1	-	TRBV4-1	CASSQEGGWGDNEQFF
-	TRBJ1-2	TRBD1	TRBV13	CASSSGTGVNYGYTF
-	TRBJ2-3	TRBD2	TRBV7-9	CASSFLGLAPTDTQYF
-	TRBJ2-2	-	TRBV9	CASSVQTGELFF
-	TRBJ2-5	TRBD1	TRBV27	CASSSTGKQETQYF